The following is a T cell receptor (beta chain) sequence with its context. These data come from a study of shared clonotypes between healthy human individuals. Data came from immunoSEQ multiplex PCR; TCRdb stores just in-frame clones and leaves some out. The sample shows approximately 2.4 million clones, 95% of them seen only once. The trim removed 6 bases at V and 6 bases at J, leaving 10 bases unmatched. This CDR3 comprises 16 residues. Germline V lookup: CDR1 SGHTA, CDR2 FQGTGA. V gene TRBV7-3 combines with J gene TRBJ2-2; TRBD2 matches at 10 bases. The sequence derives from a man younger than 30 in good health. The source material was naive CD4+ T cells sorted from blood. Subset: CD45RA+ positively selected. CDR3 amino acids: CASRPSGGAAPGELFF. The CDR3 DNA reads as TGTGCCAGCAGACCGAGCGGGGGGGCAGCCCCCGGGGAGCTGTTTTTT.